Below are 4 T cell receptor beta chains sequenced from a single sample in a study of blood T cells in healthy people across ages. A sample-barcoded 5' primer and a J-beta primer mix were used in a second PCR of about 6 to 11 cycles. TCRdb itself ran the 5' RACE reads through MiXCR, one entry per CDR3 protein. Altogether hundreds of thousands of distinct CDR3 sequences are present, 45% to 70% being singletons, with the ten largest covering roughly 26%. Sequences were obtained from blood. The origin of the receptors is a man aged 40-49 years in good health.

This chain joins TRBV7-2 and TRBJ2-3; no firm D call. Between the trimmed V and J ends, which lost 2 bases and 0 bases, there was a span of 6 bases. The CDR3 consists of 14 residues. Germline V gene sequence: CDR1 SGHTA, CDR2 FQGNSA. CDR3 coding DNA: TGTGCCAGCAGCTTAATACGTAGCACAGATACGCAGTATTTT. Translation: CASSLIRSTDTQYF.

J is TRBJ2-1 and V is TRBV5-1; perhaps TRBD1 as D (5 bases). V was shortened by 4 bases and J by 6 bases, with 14 bases between the two germline ends. The germline CDR1 and CDR2 sequences are SGHRS and YFSETQ. The CDR3 has 14 amino acids. CDR3: CASSVGLQGNEQFF. CDR3 sequence (DNA): TGCGCCAGCAGCGTGGGGCTTCAAGGCAATGAGCAGTTCTTC.

V is TRBV28 and J is TRBJ2-5; D might be TRBD2 (5 bases). Trimming removed 6 bases from V and 11 bases from J, with 22 bases in between. The CDR3 runs to 14 residues. The V gene's germline CDR1 is MDHEN and CDR2 SYDVKM. CDR3 in amino acids: CASSSAVQRNEQYF. Written as DNA, the CDR3 is TGTGCCAGCAGCTCCGCGGTTCAGCGGAATGAGCAGTACTTC.

The chain employs TRBV14 and TRBJ1-5, with a weak D call TRBD1 (6 bases). Germline V gives CDR1 SGHDN, CDR2 FVKESK. The germline V and J ends were trimmed by 4 bases and 5 bases, with 9 bases remaining between them. The CDR3 is 13 amino acids. The CDR3 bases are TGTGCCAGCAGCCCACAGGGTTATCAGCCCCAGCATTTT. It specifies CASSPQGYQPQHF.